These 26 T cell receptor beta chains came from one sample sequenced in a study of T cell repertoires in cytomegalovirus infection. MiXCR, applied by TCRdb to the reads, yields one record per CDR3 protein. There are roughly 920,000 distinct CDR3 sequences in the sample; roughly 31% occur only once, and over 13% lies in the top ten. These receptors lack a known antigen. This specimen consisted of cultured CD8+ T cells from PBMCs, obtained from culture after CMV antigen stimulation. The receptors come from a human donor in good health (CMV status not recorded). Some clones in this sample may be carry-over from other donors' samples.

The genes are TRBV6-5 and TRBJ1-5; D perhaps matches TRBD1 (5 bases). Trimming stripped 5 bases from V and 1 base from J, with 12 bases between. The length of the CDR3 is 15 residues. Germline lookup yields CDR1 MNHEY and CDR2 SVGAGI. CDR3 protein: CASSDSNFSNQPQHF. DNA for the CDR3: TGTGCCAGCAGTGACAGCAACTTCAGCAATCAGCCCCAGCATTTT.

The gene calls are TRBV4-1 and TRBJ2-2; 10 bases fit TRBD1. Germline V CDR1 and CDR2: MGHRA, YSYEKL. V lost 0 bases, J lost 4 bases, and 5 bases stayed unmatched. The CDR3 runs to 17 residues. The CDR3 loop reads CASSQDPGTGVTGELFF. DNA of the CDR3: TGCGCCAGCAGCCAAGATCCAGGGACAGGGGTCACCGGGGAGCTGTTTTTT.

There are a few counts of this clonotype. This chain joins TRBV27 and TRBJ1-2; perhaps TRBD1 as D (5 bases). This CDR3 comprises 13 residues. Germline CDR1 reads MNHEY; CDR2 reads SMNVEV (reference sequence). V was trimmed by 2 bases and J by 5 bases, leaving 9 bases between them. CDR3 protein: CASSLMEGYGYTF. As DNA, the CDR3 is TGTGCCAGCAGTTTAATGGAGGGGTATGGCTACACCTTC.

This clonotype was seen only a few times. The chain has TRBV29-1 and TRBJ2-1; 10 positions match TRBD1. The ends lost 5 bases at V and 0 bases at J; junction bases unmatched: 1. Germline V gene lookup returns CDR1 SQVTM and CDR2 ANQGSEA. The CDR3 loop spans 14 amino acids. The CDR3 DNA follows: TGCAGCGTTTGGACAGGGGGCTCCTACAATGAGCAGTTCTTC. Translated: CSVWTGGSYNEQFF.

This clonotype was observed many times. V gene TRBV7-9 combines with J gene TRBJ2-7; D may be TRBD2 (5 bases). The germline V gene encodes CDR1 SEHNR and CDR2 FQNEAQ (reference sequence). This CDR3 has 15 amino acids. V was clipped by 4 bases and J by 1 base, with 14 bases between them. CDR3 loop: CASSSPDSPSYEQYF. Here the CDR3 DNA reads TGTGCCAGCAGCTCCCCGGACTCTCCTTCCTACGAGCAGTACTTC.

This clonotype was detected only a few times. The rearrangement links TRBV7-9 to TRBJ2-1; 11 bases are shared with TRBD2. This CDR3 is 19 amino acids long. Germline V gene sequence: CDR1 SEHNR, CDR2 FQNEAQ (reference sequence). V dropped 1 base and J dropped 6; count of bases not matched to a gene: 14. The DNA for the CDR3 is TGTGCCAGCAGCTTAGTATCTGTGACTAGCGGGGCCCCTCGCAATGAGCAGTTCTTC. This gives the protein CASSLVSVTSGAPRNEQFF.

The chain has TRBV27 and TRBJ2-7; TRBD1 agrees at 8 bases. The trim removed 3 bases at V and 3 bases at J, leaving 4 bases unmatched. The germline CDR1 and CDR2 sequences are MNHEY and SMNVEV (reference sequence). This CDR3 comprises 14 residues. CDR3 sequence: CASSFGQGLYEQYF. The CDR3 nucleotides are TGTGCCAGCAGTTTCGGACAGGGTCTCTACGAGCAGTACTTC.

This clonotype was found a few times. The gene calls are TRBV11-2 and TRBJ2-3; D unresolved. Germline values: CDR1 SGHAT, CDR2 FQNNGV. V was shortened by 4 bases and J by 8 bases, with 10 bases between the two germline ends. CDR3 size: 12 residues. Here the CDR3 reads CASSSMAITQYF. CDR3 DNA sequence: TGTGCCAGCAGCTCGATGGCAATTACGCAGTATTTT.

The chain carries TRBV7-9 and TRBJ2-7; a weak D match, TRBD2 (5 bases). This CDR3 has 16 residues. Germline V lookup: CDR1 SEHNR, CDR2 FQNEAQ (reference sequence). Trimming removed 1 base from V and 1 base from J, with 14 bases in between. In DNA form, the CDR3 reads TGTGCCAGCAGCTTAGTGGGGAGAGCTCCATCCTACGAGCAGTACTTC. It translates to CASSLVGRAPSYEQYF.

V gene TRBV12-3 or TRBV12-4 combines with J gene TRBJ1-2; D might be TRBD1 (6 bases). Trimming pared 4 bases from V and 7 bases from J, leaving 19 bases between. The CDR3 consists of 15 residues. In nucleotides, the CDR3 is TGTGCCAGCAGTTCTGGGGGGCTGGGTGGTCCTGGCTACACCTTC. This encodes CASSSGGLGGPGYTF.

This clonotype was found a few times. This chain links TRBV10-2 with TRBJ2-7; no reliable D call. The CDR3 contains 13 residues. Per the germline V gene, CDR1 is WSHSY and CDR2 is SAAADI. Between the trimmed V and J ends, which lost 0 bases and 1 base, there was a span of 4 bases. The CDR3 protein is CASSESWSYEQYV. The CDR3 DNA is TGCGCCAGCAGTGAGTCCTGGTCCTACGAGCAGTACGTC.

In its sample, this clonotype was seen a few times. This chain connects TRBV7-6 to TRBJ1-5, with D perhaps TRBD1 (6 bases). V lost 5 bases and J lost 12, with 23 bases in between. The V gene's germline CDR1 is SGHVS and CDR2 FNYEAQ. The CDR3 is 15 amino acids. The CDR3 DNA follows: TGTGCCAGCAGCCATTTGCAAACAGGGACGGCAGACCAGCATTTT. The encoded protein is CASSHLQTGTADQHF.

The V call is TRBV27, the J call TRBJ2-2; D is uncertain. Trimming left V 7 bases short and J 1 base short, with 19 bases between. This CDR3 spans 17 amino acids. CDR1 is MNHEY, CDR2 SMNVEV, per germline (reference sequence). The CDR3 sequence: CASTEPTRLGNTGELFF. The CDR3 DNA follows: TGTGCCAGCACGGAGCCGACCCGGTTGGGGAACACCGGGGAGCTGTTTTTT.

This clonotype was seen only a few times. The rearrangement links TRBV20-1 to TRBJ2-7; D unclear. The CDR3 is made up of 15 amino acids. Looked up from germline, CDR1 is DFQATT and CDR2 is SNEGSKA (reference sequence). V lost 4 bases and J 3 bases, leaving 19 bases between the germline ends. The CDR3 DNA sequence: TGCAGTGCTAAATCGCGCGATGGATCTAACTACGAGCAGTACGTC. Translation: CSAKSRDGSNYEQYV.

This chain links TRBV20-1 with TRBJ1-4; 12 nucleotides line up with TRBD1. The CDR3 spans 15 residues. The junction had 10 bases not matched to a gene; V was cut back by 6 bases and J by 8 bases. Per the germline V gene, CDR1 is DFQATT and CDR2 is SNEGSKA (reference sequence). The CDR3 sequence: CSATYRDRGREKLFF. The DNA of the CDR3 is TGCAGTGCAACCTACCGGGACAGGGGGCGAGAAAAACTGTTTTTT.

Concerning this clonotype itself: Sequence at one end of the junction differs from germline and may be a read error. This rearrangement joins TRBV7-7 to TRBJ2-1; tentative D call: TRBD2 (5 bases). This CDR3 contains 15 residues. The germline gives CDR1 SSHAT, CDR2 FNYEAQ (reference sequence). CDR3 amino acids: CASSLGSGLFNEQFF. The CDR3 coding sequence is TGTGCTAGCAGCTTAGGGAGCGGACTTTTCAATGAGCAGTTCTTC. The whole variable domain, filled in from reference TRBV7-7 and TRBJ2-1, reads GAGVSQSPRYKVTKRGQDVTLRCDPISSHATLYWYQQALGQGPEFLTYFNYEAQPDKSGLPSDRFSAERPEGSISTLTIQRTEQRDSAMYRCASSLGSGLFNEQFFGPGTRLTVL.

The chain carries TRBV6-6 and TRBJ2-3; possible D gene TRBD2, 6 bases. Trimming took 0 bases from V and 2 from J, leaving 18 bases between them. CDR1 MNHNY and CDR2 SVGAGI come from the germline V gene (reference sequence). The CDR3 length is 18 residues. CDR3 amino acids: CASSYSPPDAGITDTQYF. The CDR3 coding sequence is TGTGCCAGCAGTTACTCCCCCCCGGATGCGGGAATCACAGATACGCAGTATTTT.

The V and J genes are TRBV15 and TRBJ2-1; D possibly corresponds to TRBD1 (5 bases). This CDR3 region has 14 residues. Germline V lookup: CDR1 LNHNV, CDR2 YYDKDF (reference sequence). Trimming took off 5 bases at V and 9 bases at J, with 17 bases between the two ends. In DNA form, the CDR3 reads TGTGCCACCAGCTCCCCAGGGATAATGGGTGAGCAGTTCTTC. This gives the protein CATSSPGIMGEQFF.

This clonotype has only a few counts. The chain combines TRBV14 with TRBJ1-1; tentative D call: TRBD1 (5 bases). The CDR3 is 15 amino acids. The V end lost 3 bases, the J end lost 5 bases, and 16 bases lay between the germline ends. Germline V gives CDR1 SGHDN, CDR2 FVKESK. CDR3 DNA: TGTGCCAGCAGCCAGTCCCGAGGGGAGGGGACTGAAGCTTTCTTT. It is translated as CASSQSRGEGTEAFF. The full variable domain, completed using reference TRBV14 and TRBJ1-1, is EAGVTQFPSHSVIEKGQTVTLRCDPISGHDNLYWYRRVMGKEIKFLLHFVKESKQDESGMPNNRFLAERTGGTYSTLKVQPAELEDSGVYFCASSQSRGEGTEAFFGQGTRLTVV.

CDR3 amino acids: CASSPGLANDEQYV. CDR3 DNA sequence: TGTGCCAGCAGCCCCGGACTAGCGAACGACGAGCAGTACGTC. The chain recombines TRBV6-2 or TRBV6-3 with TRBJ2-7; 9 nucleotides agree with TRBD2. CDR1 MNHEY and CDR2 SVGEGT come from the germline V gene. V gave up 6 bases and J gave up 5 bases; unmatched junction bases: 8. The CDR3 length is 14 residues.

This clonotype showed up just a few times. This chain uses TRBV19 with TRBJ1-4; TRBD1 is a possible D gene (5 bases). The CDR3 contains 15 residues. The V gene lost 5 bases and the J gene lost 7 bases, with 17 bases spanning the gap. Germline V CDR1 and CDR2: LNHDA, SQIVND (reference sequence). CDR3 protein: CASSPLWQGGEKLFF. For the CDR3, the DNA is TGTGCCAGTAGTCCGCTATGGCAGGGCGGTGAAAAACTGTTTTTT.

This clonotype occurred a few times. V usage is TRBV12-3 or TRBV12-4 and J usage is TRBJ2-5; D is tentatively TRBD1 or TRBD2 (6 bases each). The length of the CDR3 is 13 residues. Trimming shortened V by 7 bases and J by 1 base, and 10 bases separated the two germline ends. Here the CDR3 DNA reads TGTGCCAGCACCAGGGGAGGCCAAGAGACCCAGTACTTC. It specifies CASTRGGQETQYF.

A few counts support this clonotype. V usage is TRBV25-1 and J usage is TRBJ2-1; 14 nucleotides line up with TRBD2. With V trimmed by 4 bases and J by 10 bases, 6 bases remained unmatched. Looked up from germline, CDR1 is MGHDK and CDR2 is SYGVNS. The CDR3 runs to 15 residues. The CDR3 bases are TGTGCCAGCAGTGGGACTAGCGGGGGGCCCCGGGAGCAGTTCTTC. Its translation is CASSGTSGGPREQFF.

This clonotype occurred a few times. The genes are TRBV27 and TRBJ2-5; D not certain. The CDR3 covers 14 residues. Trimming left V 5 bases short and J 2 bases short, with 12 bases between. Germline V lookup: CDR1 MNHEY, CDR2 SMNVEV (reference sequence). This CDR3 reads CASSPPAAQETQYF. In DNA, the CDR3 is TGTGCCAGCAGTCCCCCGGCGGCGCAAGAGACCCAGTACTTC.

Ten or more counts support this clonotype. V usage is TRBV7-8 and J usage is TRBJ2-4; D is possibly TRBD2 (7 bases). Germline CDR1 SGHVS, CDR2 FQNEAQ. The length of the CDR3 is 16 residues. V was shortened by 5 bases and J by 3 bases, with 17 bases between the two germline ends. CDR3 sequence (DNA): TGTGCCAGCAGCGGTACAGGGAGGGCTGACAAAAACATTCAGTACTTC. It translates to CASSGTGRADKNIQYF.

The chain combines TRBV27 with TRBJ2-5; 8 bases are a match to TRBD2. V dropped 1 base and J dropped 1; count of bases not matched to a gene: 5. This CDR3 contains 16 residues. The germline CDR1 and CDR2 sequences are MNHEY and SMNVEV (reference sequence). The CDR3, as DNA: TGTGCCAGCAGTTTATACGCGGGGGGTCTCCAAGAGACCCAGTACTTC. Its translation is CASSLYAGGLQETQYF.